This TCR beta chain was captured in a study of blood T cell repertoires in COVID-19. Study-level information: Both acute and convalescent COVID-19 samples were obtained from the United States, Italy and Spain. The analysed material was cDNA or gDNA that came from T cells, B-cell-depleted T cells, or PBMCs.

Under the authors' procedure: Estimated nucleated cell counts came from reference gene primer amplification. TCRdb's table, derived via immunoSEQ multiplex PCR, lists solely in-frame clones and lacks some. D and trimming were read from the DNA, whereas the V and J calls and clone size are those reported in that table. Among 85,000 to 100,000 clones, about 81% were seen once, and the ten largest hold 15% to 20%. This clone was seen just once. The germline gene is not matched at one end of the junction; a read error may be the cause. This TCR came from a woman aged 60-75 years with acute or convalescent COVID-19. The source material was peripheral blood.

The CDR3 protein is CASSLAPGTNIRYF. The CDR3 DNA sequence: TGTGCCAGCAGCTTAGCTCCGGGTACGAACATTCGGTACTTC. V usage is TRBV7-2 and J usage is TRBJ2-4; D gene unclear. Germline loops: CDR1 SGHTA, CDR2 FQGNSA. This CDR3 is built from 14 residues.